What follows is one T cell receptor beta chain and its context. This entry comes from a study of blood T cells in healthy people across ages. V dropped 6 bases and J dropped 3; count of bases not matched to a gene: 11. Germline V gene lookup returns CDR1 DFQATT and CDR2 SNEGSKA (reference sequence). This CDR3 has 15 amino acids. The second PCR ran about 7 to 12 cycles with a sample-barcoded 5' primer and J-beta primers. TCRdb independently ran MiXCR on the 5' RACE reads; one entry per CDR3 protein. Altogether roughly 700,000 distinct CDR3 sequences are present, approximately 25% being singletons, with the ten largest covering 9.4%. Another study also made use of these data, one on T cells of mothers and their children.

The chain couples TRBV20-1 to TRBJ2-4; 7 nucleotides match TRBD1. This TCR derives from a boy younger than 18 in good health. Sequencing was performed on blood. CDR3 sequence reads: CSARTGEGVKNIQYF. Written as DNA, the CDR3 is TGCAGTGCAAGAACAGGGGAAGGGGTCAAAAACATTCAGTACTTC.